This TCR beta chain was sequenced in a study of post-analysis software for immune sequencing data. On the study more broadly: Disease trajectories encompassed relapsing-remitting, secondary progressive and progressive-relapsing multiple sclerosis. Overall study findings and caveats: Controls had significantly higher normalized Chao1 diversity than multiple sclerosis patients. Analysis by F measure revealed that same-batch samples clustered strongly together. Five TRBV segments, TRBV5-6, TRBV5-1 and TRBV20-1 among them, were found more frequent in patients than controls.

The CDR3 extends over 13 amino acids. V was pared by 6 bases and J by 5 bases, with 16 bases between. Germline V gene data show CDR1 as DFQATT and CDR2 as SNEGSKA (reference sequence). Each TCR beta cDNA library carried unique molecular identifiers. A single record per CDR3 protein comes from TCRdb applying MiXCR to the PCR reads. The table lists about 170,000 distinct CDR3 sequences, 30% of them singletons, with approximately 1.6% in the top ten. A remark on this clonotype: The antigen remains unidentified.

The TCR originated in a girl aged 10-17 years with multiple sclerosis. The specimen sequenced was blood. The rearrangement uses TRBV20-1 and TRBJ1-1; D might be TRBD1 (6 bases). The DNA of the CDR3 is TGCAGTGCCCAACGGGGGGCAGGAACTGAAGCTTTCTTT. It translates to CSAQRGAGTEAFF.